This T cell receptor (beta chain) was documented in a study of beta chain features in type 1 diabetes. Study background: Comparable age, gender and cell yields were observed in patients relative to healthy donors.

The germline V gene encodes CDR1 SGHNT and CDR2 YYREEE (reference sequence). The CDR3 is 16 residues long. V lost 2 bases, J lost 1 base, and 15 bases lay in between. Study-level results: Sequencing used cDNA, and cells with high TCR expression could therefore be over-represented. It was not settled here whether HLA type affects TCRB rearrangement. Fewer insertions but more deletions were seen at VDJ junctions in type 1 diabetes patients.

The sequenced template was cDNA made from the entire isolated RNA. Using immunoSEQ multiplex PCR, the repertoire was profiled, and TCRdb retains in-frame clones only, with some absent. The table includes approximately 340,000 clones, about 16% detected once. A word on this clone: Its target is not known.

Sequences were obtained from naive CD4+ T cells from blood. This rearrangement joins TRBV5-4 to TRBJ1-2; a weak D match, TRBD1 (6 bases). The sequence was collected from a young woman in good health. CDR3 nucleotide sequence: TGTGCCAGCAGCTTCGCCAAACCACAGGGTAACTATGGCTACACCTTC. This codes for CASSFAKPQGNYGYTF.